A single sample is the source of the 5 T cell receptor beta chains below, sequenced in a study of Tregs in tolerant kidney transplant recipients (dated by TCRdb to 2018 to 2020). Read against the paper, the sample's time point label means: 6 months after combined kidney and bone marrow transplant. The transplants used related donors along with nonmyeloablative bone marrow transplantation, and in the human trials mixed chimerism was transient. The library was prepared using the immunoSEQ multiplex PCR assay. The immuneACCESS repertoire file appears here via TCRdb, limited to in-frame rearrangements. These files lack a portion of the clones; in checked studies, under half of the deficit traces to unresolved V genes, and the cause of the others is not known. This sample has tens of thousands of clones in its table, and roughly 86% of those were observed once. Together, the top ten hold around 4% of the sample.

The starting material was CD4+ T cells from blood (PBMCs), obtained 6 months after the transplant. Receptors originate from a human patient who received a combined kidney and bone marrow transplant. A transplant means some T cells may be of graft donor rather than patient origin.

The V and J genes are TRBV18 and TRBJ1-2; D ambiguous. The germline V and J ends were trimmed by 2 bases and 4 bases, with 11 bases remaining between them. The CDR3 has 14 amino acids. The V gene's germline CDR1 is KGHSH and CDR2 LQKENI. CDR3 protein: CASSPDRGAYGYTF. The CDR3 DNA follows: TGTGCCAGCTCACCAGATCGGGGAGCCTATGGCTACACCTTC.

V gene TRBV7-6 combines with J gene TRBJ2-7; 7 bases are shared with TRBD1. The germline V gene encodes CDR1 SGHVS and CDR2 FNYEAQ. This CDR3 has 16 residues. The V segment lost 5 bases and the J segment 2 bases; nucleotides outside the gene matches: 12. CDR3 bases: TGTGCCAGCAGCCCCCTAGGGGGCGCCTCTACCTACGAGCAGTACTTC. It yields the protein CASSPLGGASTYEQYF.

The rearrangement joins TRBV7-2 to TRBJ2-7, with D maybe TRBD2 (6 bases). From germline, CDR1 is SGHTA and CDR2 FQGNSA. The CDR3 runs 14 residues. Trimming stripped 2 bases from V and 5 bases from J, with 13 bases between. In DNA, the CDR3 is TGTGCCAGCAGCTTACCGGGGACTCAGAACGAGCAGTACTTC. It yields the protein CASSLPGTQNEQYF.

This chain uses TRBV11-2 with TRBJ2-5; no clear D gene. The J call may be faulty, since TRBJ2-7 better matches the DNA end. This CDR3 is built from 14 residues. CDR1 and CDR2 (germline): SGHAT, FQNNGV. CDR3 in amino acids: CASSATVSSYEQYF. In DNA form, the CDR3 reads TGTGCCAGCAGCGCAACCGTTAGCTCCTACGAGCAGTACTTC.

There are a few counts of this clone. The chain joins TRBV28 to TRBJ1-3; the D is unclear. Germline lookup yields CDR1 MDHEN and CDR2 SYDVKM. The V end was cut by 3 bases, the J end by 1 base, with 4 bases between. This CDR3 is built from 13 residues. The CDR3 region has the DNA TGTGCCAGCAGTTTCGGGTCTGGAAACACCATATATTTT. It encodes CASSFGSGNTIYF.